This TCR beta chain was documented in a study of blood T cells in healthy people across ages. Study-level results: While age rose, TCR beta diversity per million T cells dropped in a roughly linear way. Long-lived and aged donors differed, with more naive CD4+ cells and higher diversity in the long-lived.

Next came a second PCR, run for about 7 to 12 cycles, which used a sample-barcoded 5' primer along with a J-beta primer mix. No fewer than 3 million CDR3-containing paired-end reads came from each sample. TCRdb passed the 5' RACE reads through MiXCR, listing each CDR3 protein once. The sample carries fewer than 950,000 distinct CDR3 sequences, roughly 53% recorded once. With regard to this clonotype: Its specificity is not known.

There are 15 residues in the CDR3. Germline CDR1 and CDR2: SGHDT and YYEEEE. Trimming removed 2 bases from V and 7 bases from J, with 16 bases in between. This clonotype was obtained from a man older than 75 in good health. Sequencing was carried out using blood. The V and J genes are TRBV5-6 and TRBJ2-1, with D unclear. The CDR3 bases are TGTGCCAGCAGCTTCGAACAGTCTTTGAGGAATGAGCAGTTCTTC. Its translation: CASSFEQSLRNEQFF.